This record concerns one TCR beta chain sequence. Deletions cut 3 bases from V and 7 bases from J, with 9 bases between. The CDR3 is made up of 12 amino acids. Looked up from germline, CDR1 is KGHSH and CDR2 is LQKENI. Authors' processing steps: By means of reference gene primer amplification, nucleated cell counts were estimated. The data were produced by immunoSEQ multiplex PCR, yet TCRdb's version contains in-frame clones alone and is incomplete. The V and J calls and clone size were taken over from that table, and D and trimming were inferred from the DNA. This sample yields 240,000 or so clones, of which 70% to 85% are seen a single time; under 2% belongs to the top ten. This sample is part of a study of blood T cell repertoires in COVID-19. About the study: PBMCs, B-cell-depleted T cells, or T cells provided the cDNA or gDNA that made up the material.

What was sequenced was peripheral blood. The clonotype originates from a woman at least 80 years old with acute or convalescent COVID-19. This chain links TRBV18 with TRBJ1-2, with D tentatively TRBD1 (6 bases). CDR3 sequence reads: CASSPKGVGYTF. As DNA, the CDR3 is TGTGCCAGCTCACCTAAGGGGGTTGGCTACACCTTC.